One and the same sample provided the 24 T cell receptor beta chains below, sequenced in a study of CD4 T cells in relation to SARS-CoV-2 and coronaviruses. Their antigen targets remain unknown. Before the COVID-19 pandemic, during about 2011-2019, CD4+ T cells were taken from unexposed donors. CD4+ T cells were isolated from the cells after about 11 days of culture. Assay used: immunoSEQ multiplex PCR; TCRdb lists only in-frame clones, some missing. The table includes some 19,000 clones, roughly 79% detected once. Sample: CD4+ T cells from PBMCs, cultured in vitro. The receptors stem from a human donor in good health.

This CDR3 reads CASSPGLAATNEQFF. CDR3 in DNA: TGTGCCAGCAGCCCGGGACTAGCGGCGACGAATGAGCAGTTCTTC. The rearrangement links TRBV3-1 (or the pseudogene TRBV3-2) to TRBJ2-1, with 11 positions matching TRBD2. The CDR3 runs to 15 residues. Germline-derived CDR1 and CDR2 are LGHDT and YNNKEL (reference sequence). V shed 4 bases, J shed 7 bases, and the junction held 6 bases outside the gene matches.

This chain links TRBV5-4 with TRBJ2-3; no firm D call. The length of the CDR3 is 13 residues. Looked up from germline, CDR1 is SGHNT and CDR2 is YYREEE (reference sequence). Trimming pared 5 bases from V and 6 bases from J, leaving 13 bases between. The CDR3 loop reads CASRPGVSDTQYF. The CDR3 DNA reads TGTGCCAGCAGACCAGGCGTGTCGGATACGCAGTATTTT. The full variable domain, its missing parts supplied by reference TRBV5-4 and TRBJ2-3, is ETGVTQSPTHLIKTRGQQVTLRCSSQSGHNTVSWYQQALGQGPQFIFQYYREEENGRGNFPPRFSGLQFPNYSSELNVNALELDDSALYLCASRPGVSDTQYFGPGTRLTVL.

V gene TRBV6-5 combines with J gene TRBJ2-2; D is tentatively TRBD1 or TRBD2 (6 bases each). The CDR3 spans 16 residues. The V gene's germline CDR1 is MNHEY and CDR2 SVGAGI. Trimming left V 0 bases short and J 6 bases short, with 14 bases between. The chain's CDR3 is CASSYSYRGEAGELFF. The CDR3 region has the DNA TGTGCCAGCAGTTACTCCTATAGGGGGGAGGCCGGGGAGCTGTTTTTT.

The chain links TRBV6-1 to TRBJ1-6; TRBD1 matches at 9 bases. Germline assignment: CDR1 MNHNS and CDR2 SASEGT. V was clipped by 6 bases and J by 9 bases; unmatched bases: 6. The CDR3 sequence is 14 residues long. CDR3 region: CASRSGQGSSPLHF. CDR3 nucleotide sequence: TGTGCCAGCAGGTCGGGACAGGGTTCTTCACCCCTCCACTTT.

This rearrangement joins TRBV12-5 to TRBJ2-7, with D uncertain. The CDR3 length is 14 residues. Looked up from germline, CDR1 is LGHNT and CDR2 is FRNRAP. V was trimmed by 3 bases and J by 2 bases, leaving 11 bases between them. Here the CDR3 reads CASGFGTETYEQYF. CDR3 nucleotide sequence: TGTGCTAGTGGTTTTGGTACGGAAACCTACGAGCAGTACTTC.

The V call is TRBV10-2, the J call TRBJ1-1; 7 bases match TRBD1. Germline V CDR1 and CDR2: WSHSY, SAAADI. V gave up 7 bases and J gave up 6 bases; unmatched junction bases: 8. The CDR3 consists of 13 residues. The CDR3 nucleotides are TGCGCCAGCAATACACAGGGGTTGGCTGAAGCTTTCTTT. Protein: CASNTQGLAEAFF.

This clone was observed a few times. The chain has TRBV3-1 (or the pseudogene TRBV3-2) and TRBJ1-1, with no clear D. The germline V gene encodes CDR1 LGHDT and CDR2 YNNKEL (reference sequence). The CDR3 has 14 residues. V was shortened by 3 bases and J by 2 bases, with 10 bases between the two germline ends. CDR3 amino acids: CASSQVEGNTEAFF. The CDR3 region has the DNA TGTGCCAGCAGCCAGGTGGAGGGAAACACTGAAGCTTTCTTT.

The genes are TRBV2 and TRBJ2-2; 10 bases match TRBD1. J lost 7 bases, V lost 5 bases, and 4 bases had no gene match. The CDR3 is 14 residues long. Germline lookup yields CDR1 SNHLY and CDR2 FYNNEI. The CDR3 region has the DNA TGTGCCAGCAGTTGGGACAGGGGAAACGGGGAGCTGTTTTTT. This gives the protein CASSWDRGNGELFF.

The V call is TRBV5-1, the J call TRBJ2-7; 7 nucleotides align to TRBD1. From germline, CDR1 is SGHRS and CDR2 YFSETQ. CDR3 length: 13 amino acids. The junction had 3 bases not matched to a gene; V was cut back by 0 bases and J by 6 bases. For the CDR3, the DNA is TGCGCCAGCAGCTTGGGACAGGGCTCCGAGCAGTACTTC. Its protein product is CASSLGQGSEQYF.

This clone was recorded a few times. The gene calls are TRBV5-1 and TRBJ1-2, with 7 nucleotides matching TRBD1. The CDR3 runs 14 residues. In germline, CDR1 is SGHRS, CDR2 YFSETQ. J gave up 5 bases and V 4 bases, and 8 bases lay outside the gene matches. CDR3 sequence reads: CASSLGQDPYGYTF. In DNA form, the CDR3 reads TGCGCCAGCAGCCTTGGACAGGACCCATATGGCTACACCTTC.

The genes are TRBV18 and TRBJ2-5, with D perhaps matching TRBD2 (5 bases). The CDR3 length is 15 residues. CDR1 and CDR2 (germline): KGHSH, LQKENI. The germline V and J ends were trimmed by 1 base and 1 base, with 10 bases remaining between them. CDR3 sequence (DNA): TGTGCCAGCTCACCACGGGCCGGAGGCCAAGAGACCCAGTACTTC. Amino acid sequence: CASSPRAGGQETQYF.

In DNA, the CDR3 is TGTGCCAGCAGCCAAGATTTAGAGGGGGGGGAAAAGTTCTTC. Its translation is CASSQDLEGGEKFF. The chain uses TRBV14 and TRBJ2-1, with D perhaps TRBD2 (7 bases). Trimming removed 0 bases from V and 14 bases from J, with 17 bases in between. The CDR3 has 14 residues. The germline V gene encodes CDR1 SGHDN and CDR2 FVKESK.

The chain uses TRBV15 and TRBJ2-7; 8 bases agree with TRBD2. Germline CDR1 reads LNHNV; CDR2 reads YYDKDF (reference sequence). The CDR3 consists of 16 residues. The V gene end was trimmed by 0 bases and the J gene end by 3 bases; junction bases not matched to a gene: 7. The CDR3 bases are TGTGCCACCAGCAGAGATAGTCTAGCGGGCCGCTACGAGCAGTACTTC. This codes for CATSRDSLAGRYEQYF.

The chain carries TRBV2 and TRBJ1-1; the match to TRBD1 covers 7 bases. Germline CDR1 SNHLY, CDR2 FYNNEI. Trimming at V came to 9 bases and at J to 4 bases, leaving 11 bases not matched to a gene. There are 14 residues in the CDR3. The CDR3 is CARRDSFMGTEAFF. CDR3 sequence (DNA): TGTGCCAGACGGGACAGCTTCATGGGCACTGAAGCTTTCTTT.

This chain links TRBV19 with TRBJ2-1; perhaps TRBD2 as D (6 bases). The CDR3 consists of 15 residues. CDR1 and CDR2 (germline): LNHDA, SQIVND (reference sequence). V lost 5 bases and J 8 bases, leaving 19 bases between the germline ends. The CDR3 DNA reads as TGTGCCAGTAGTCCCCGGCAGGGAGGAAACCATGAGCAGTTCTTC. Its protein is CASSPRQGGNHEQFF.

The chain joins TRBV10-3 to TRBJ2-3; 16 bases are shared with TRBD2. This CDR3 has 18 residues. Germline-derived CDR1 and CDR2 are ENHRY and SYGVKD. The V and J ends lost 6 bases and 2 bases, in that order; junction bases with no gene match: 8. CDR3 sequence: CAISQGLAGGPPTDTQYF. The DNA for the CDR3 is TGTGCCATCAGCCAGGGACTAGCGGGAGGGCCCCCCACAGATACGCAGTATTTT.

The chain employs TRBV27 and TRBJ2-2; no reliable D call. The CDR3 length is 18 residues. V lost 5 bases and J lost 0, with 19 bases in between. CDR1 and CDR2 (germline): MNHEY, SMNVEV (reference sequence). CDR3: CASSITPPSAANTGELFF. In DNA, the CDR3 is TGTGCCAGCAGTATAACTCCCCCATCGGCGGCGAACACCGGGGAGCTGTTTTTT.

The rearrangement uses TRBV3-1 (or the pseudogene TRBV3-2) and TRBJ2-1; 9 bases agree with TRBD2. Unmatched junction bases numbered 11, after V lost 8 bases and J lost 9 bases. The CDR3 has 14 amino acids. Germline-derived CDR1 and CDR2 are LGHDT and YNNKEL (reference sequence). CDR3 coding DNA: TGTGCCAGCCTACTCTCTAGCGGGAACGGTGAGCAGTTCTTC. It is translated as CASLLSSGNGEQFF.

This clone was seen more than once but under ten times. CDR3 in DNA: TGTGCCAGCAGCTCACAACGTGTTGGAGGGCTCGCCGAGCAGTACTTC. This sequence encodes CASSSQRVGGLAEQYF. The rearrangement links TRBV5-4 to TRBJ2-7; D perhaps matches TRBD2 (6 bases). The CDR3 is 16 amino acids. V was clipped by 3 bases and J by 6 bases, with 22 bases between them. CDR1 is SGHNT and CDR2 is YYREEE in the germline V gene (reference sequence).

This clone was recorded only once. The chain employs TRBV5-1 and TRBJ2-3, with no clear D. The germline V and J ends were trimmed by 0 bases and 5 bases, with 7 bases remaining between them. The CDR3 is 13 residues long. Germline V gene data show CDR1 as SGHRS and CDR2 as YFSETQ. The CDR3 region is CASSLAVGDTQYF. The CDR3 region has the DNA TGCGCCAGCAGCTTGGCCGTAGGAGATACGCAGTATTTT.

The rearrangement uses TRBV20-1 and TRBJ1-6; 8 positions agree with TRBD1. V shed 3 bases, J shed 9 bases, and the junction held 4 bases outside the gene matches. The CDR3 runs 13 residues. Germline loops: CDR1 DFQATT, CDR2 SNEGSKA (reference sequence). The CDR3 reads CSASSQGGSPLHF. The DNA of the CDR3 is TGCAGTGCTAGTTCACAGGGGGGTTCACCCCTCCACTTT.

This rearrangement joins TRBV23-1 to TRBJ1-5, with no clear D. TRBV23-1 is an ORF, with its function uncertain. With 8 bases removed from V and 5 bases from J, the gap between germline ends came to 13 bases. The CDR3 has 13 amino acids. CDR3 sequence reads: CASGKKRDQPQHF. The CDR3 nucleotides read TGCGCCAGCGGGAAGAAGAGGGATCAGCCCCAGCATTTT.

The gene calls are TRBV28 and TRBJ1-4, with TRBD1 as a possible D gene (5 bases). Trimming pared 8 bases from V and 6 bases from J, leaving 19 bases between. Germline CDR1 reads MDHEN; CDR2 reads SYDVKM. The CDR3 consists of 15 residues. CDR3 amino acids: CASVPGLRLYEKLFF. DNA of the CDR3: TGTGCCAGCGTCCCGGGACTGAGGTTGTATGAAAAACTGTTTTTT.

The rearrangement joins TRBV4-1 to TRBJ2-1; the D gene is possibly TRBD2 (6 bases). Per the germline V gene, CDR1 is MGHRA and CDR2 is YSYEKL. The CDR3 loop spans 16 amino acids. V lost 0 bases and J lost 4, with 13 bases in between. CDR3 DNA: TGCGCCAGCAGCCAAGACCTCGGGAGAGGGTACAATGAGCAGTTCTTC. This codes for CASSQDLGRGYNEQFF.